These 7 T cell receptor beta chains were sequenced from one sample in a study of regulatory T cells in long-lasting Graves disease. TCR beta libraries were built with iRepertoire HTBI primers and Arm-PCR of CDR3 regions. TCRdb reprocessed the multiplex PCR reads with MiXCR, giving one entry per CDR3 protein. Among about 620,000 distinct CDR3 sequences listed, approximately 15% were seen once. As for time point: newly diagnosed GD, antithyroid drugs for less than 3 months. Scientists built the TCR library using RNA that was extracted from PBMCs. The same data also went into a second study, on T cells in Graves' hyperthyroidism and ophthalmopathy.

The material sequenced was peripheral blood mononuclear cells (PBMCs), taken at new diagnosis, from a patient treated with antithyroid drugs. These receptor sequences come from a woman in her 30s with Graves disease.

This clonotype was seen a few times. The V call is TRBV20-1, the J call TRBJ2-2, with 8 bases lining up with TRBD2. The V gene's germline CDR1 is DFQATT and CDR2 SNEGSKA (reference sequence). The CDR3 sequence is 15 residues long. Trimming took 5 bases from V and 1 from J; bases not matched to a gene: 6. The CDR3 nucleotides read TGCAGTGCTCACCCGGGACTAGGGAACACCGGGGAGCTGTTTTTT. Translated, it gives CSAHPGLGNTGELFF.

The chain recombines TRBV25-1 with TRBJ1-4; D gene unclear. Germline CDR1 reads MGHDK; CDR2 reads SYGVNS. The length of the CDR3 is 14 residues. Trimming shortened V by 11 bases and J by 0 bases, and 13 bases separated the two germline ends. CDR3 sequence (DNA): TGTGCCGGACCGATACGCGCAACTAATGAAAAACTGTTTTTT. Translating gives CAGPIRATNEKLFF. The full variable domain, completed using reference TRBV25-1 and TRBJ1-4, is EADIYQTPRYLVIGTGKKITLECSQTMGHDKMYWYQQDPGMELHLIHYSYGVNSTEKGDLSSESTVSRIRTEHFPLTLESARPSHTSQYLCAGPIRATNEKLFFGSGTQLSVL.

With respect to this clonotype: One end of the junction is discordant with germline, which a read error may explain. V usage is TRBV18 and J usage is TRBJ2-7; TRBD2 matches at 9 bases. This CDR3 comprises 15 residues. Germline loops: CDR1 KGHSH, CDR2 LQKENI. The CDR3 region has the DNA TGTGCCGGCTCACCAAAAGGGCTAGCGGGAAACGAGCAGTACTTC. Translated: CAGSPKGLAGNEQYF.

This clonotype was observed a few times. The CDR3 loop reads CAWSVFGRFYEQYF. DNA for the CDR3: TGTGCCTGGAGTGTTTTCGGGAGATTCTACGAGCAGTACTTC. The chain recombines TRBV30 with TRBJ2-7; tentatively, D is TRBD2 (6 bases). Deletions cut 0 bases from V and 3 bases from J, with 12 bases between. The CDR3 is made up of 14 amino acids. Germline CDR1 GTSNPN, CDR2 SVGIG (reference sequence).

This chain uses TRBV6-2 or TRBV6-3 with TRBJ1-5; D call uncertain. V lost 10 bases and J 6 bases, leaving 16 bases between the germline ends. This CDR3 is 13 amino acids long. CDR1 is MNHEY and CDR2 is SVGEGT in the germline V gene. The CDR3 region is CANSPLGSQPQHF. CDR3 coding DNA: TGTGCCAACTCCCCTTTAGGGAGTCAGCCCCAGCATTTT.

At least ten counts were recorded for this clonotype. This chain uses TRBV6-1 with TRBJ1-6; unclear D gene. V was cut by 6 bases and J by 0 bases, with 12 bases left in between. The CDR3 loop spans 16 amino acids. The germline V gene has CDR1 MNHNS and CDR2 SASEGT. For the CDR3, the DNA is TGTGCCAGCAGAGGAGGGTTTAGCTCCTATAATTCACCCCTCCACTTT. It translates to CASRGGFSSYNSPLHF.

This clonotype occurred a few times. The gene calls are TRBV24-1 and TRBJ2-1, with 9 bases matching TRBD2. CDR3 size: 16 residues. The trim removed 2 bases at V and 4 bases at J, leaving 5 bases unmatched. Per the germline V gene, CDR1 is KGHDR and CDR2 is SFDVKD. This CDR3 reads CATSDYGTSLYNEQFF. CDR3 bases: TGTGCCACCAGTGATTACGGGACTAGCCTTTACAATGAGCAGTTCTTC.